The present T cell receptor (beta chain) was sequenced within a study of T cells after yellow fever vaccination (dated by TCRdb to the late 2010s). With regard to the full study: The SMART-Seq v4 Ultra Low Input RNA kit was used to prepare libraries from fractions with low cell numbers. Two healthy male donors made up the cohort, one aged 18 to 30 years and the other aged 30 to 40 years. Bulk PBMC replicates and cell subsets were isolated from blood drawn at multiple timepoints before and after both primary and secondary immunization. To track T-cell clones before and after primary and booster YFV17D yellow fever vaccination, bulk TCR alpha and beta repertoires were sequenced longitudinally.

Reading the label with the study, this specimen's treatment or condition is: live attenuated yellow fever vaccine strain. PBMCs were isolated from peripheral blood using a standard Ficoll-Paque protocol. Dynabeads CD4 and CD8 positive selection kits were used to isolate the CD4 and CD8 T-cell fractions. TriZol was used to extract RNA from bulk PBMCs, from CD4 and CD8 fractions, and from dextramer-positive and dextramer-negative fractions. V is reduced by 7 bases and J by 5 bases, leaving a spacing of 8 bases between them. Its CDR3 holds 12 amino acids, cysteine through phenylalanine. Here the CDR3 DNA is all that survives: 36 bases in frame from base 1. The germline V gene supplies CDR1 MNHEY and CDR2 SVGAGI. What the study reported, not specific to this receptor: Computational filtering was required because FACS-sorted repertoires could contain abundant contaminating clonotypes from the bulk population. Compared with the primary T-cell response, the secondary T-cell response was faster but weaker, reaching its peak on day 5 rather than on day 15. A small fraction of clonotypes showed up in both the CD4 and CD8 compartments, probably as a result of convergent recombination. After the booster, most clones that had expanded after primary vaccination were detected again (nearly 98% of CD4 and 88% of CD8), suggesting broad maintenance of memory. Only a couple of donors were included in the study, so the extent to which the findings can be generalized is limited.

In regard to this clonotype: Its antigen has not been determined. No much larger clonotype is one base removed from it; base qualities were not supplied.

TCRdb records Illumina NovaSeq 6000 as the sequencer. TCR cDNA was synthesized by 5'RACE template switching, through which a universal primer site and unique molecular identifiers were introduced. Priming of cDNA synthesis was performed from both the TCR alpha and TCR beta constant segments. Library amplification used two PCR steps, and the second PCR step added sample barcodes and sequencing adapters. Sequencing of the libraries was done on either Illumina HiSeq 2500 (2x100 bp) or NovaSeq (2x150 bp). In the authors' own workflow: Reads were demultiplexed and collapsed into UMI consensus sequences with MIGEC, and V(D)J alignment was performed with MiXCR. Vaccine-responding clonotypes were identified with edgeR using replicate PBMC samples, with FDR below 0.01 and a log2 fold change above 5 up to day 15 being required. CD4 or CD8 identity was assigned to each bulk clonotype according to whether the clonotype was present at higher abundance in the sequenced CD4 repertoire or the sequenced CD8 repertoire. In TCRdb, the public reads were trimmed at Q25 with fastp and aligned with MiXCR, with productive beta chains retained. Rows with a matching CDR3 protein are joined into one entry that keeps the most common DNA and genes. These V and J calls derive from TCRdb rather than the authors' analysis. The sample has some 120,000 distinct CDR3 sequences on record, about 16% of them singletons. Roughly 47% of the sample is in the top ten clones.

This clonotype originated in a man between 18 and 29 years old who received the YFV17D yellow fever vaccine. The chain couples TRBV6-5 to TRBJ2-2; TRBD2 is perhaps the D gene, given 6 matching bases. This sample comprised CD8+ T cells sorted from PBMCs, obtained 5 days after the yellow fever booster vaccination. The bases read TGTGCCAGCACGGGGGAGACCGGGGAGCTGTTTTTT. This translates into CASTGETGELFF.